Listed here are 26 T cell receptor beta chains from one sample, sequenced in a study of cytomegalovirus exposure and HLA in healthy donors. It was with 60 Vbeta and 13 Jbeta primers that the PCR ran. Only in-frame clones appear in the TCRdb table, and some are missing; sequencing was by immunoSEQ multiplex PCR. The profile covers around 69,000 clones, with about 73% appearing a single time and 8.5% to 10% taken by the ten largest. The specimen was PBMCs. The receptors stem from a woman aged 45-65 years in good health and CMV-seropositive.

In its sample, this clone was seen once. The chain is built from TRBV5-4 and TRBJ2-2; 12 bases map to TRBD1. Germline CDR1 reads SGHNT; CDR2 reads YYREEE (reference sequence). V lost 4 bases to trimming and J lost 3 bases; unmatched junction nucleotides: 4. This CDR3 has 16 amino acids. CDR3 bases: TGTGCCAGCAGCACGGGACAGGGGGCGGACACCGGGGAGCTGTTTTTT. Translated, it gives CASSTGQGADTGELFF.

This clone was recorded a few times. The gene calls are TRBV28 and TRBJ2-7, with TRBD1 matching 8 bases. Trimming removed 3 bases from V and 0 bases from J; junction bases left unmatched: 4. The CDR3 is 15 residues long. Germline CDR1 MDHEN, CDR2 SYDVKM. For the CDR3, the DNA is TGTGCCAGCAGTTTGCGGACAGGGATCTCCTACGAGCAGTACTTC. The encoded protein is CASSLRTGISYEQYF.

CDR3 coding DNA: TGTGCCAGCAGGGAACAGGGGATAAGCACTGAAGCTTTCTTT. As protein: CASREQGISTEAFF. The chain has TRBV25-1 and TRBJ1-1; 7 bases line up with TRBD1. CDR3 size: 14 residues. With 6 bases clipped from V and 4 bases from J, the junction kept 8 bases outside the gene matches. Germline CDR1 MGHDK, CDR2 SYGVNS.

The V and J genes are TRBV7-6 and TRBJ2-1; the D gene is possibly TRBD2 (6 bases). This CDR3 comprises 13 residues. The V and J ends lost 0 bases and 9 bases respectively, with 9 bases between them. The germline V gene encodes CDR1 SGHVS and CDR2 FNYEAQ. DNA of the CDR3: TGTGCCAGCAGCTTAGCATCCGGGGGTGAGCAGTTCTTC. Protein: CASSLASGGEQFF.

The V gene is TRBV7-8, the J gene TRBJ1-1; the D is unclear. The germline V gene has CDR1 SGHVS and CDR2 FQNEAQ. CDR3 size: 13 residues. Trimming removed 2 bases at V and 1 base at J, with 5 bases between. CDR3 loop: CASSLYGNTEAFF. The CDR3 region has the DNA TGTGCCAGCAGCTTATACGGGAACACTGAAGCTTTCTTT. The variable domain in full, completed from reference TRBV7-8 and TRBJ1-1, reads GAGVSQSPRYKVAKRGQDVALRCDPISGHVSLFWYQQALGQGPEFLTYFQNEAQLDKSGLPSDRFFAERPEGSVSTLKIQRTQQEDSAVYLCASSLYGNTEAFFGQGTRLTVV.

This chain uses TRBV27 with TRBJ2-1; a possible D gene is TRBD2 (6 bases). Germline CDR1 reads MNHEY; CDR2 reads SMNVEV (reference sequence). With 5 bases removed from V and 13 bases from J, the gap between germline ends came to 12 bases. The CDR3 sequence is 11 residues long. CDR3 DNA: TGTGCCAGCAGTGACCGGGACTTCCAGTTCTTC. Protein: CASSDRDFQFF.

V gene TRBV7-9 combines with J gene TRBJ1-2; 7 bases fit TRBD1. J lost 14 bases, V lost 3 bases, and 9 bases had no gene match. The germline V gene has CDR1 SEHNR and CDR2 FQNEAQ (reference sequence). The CDR3 has 12 residues. The DNA of the CDR3 is TGTGCCAGCAGCTTGGAAAGGGGGCCGGGGACCTTC. Protein: CASSLERGPGTF.

The rearrangement links TRBV5-1 to TRBJ2-5; D may be TRBD2 (6 bases). Germline values: CDR1 SGHRS, CDR2 YFSETQ. Trimming shortened V by 0 bases and J by 4 bases, and 7 bases separated the two germline ends. This CDR3 region has 13 residues. The CDR3 bases are TGCGCCAGCAGCTTGGGACTAGGAGAGACCCAGTACTTC. Translation gives CASSLGLGETQYF.

This sequence joins TRBV5-4 and TRBJ1-6; TRBD1 is a possible D gene (5 bases). The V end lost 4 bases, the J end lost 1 base, and 9 bases lay between the germline ends. Per the germline V gene, CDR1 is SGHNT and CDR2 is YYREEE (reference sequence). The CDR3 sequence is 15 residues long. Written as DNA, the CDR3 is TGTGCCAGCAGCCCGCAGGGTTCCTATAATTCACCCCTCCACTTT. It is translated as CASSPQGSYNSPLHF.

The V gene is TRBV27, the J gene TRBJ2-1, with TRBD2 matching over 13 bases. The CDR3 length is 16 residues. V was pared by 5 bases and J by 5 bases, with 6 bases of the junction left unmatched. Germline V gene data show CDR1 as MNHEY and CDR2 as SMNVEV (reference sequence). The CDR3, as DNA: TGTGCCAGCAGTCTAACGGGGACTAGCGGGGACAATGAGCAGTTCTTC. Protein sequence: CASSLTGTSGDNEQFF.

CDR3 in amino acids: CASNTDRVMGTDTQYF. DNA of the CDR3: TGTGCCAGCAACACCGACAGGGTTATGGGCACAGATACGCAGTATTTT. This rearrangement joins TRBV6-6 to TRBJ2-3; 7 bases map to TRBD1. This CDR3 has 16 residues. V gave up 7 bases and J gave up 1 base; unmatched junction bases: 11. In germline, CDR1 is MNHNY, CDR2 SVGAGI (reference sequence).

In this sample, this clone turned up a few times. The V gene is TRBV7-2, the J gene TRBJ2-5; D might be TRBD2 (5 bases). V was pared by 3 bases and J by 3 bases, with 8 bases between. Germline V CDR1 and CDR2: SGHTA, FQGNSA. The CDR3 runs to 13 residues. CDR3 sequence (DNA): TGTGCCAGCAGCTTGCAGACTAAAGAGACCCAGTACTTC. Residues: CASSLQTKETQYF.

This chain connects TRBV29-1 to TRBJ1-5, with 9 bases that match TRBD1. Germline loops: CDR1 SQVTM, CDR2 ANQGSEA. The V gene end was trimmed by 5 bases and the J gene end by 7 bases; junction bases not matched to a gene: 3. The CDR3 has 12 residues. In DNA form, the CDR3 reads TGCAGCGTTAGAACAGGGGGCCAGCCCCAGCATTTT. It translates to CSVRTGGQPQHF.

The chain couples TRBV7-9 to TRBJ1-1, with unresolved D. Between the trimmed V and J ends, which lost 2 bases and 5 bases, there was a span of 9 bases. Germline-derived CDR1 and CDR2 are SEHNR and FQNEAQ (reference sequence). This CDR3 has 13 amino acids. In nucleotides, the CDR3 is TGTGCCAGCAGCTTAAAGGGAGGAACTGAAGCTTTCTTT. Its protein is CASSLKGGTEAFF.

This chain joins TRBV4-3 and TRBJ1-1; D ambiguous. The V gene's germline CDR1 is LGHNA and CDR2 YSLEER. This CDR3 contains 15 residues. V was shortened by 0 bases and J by 0 bases, with 8 bases between the two germline ends. CDR3 sequence (DNA): TGCGCCAGCAGCCAAGAGAAGACTCTGAACACTGAAGCTTTCTTT. This codes for CASSQEKTLNTEAFF.

This clone showed up just once. The chain combines TRBV25-1 with TRBJ2-5, with D maybe TRBD1 (6 bases). Trimming pared 3 bases from V and 2 bases from J, leaving 13 bases between. In germline, CDR1 is MGHDK, CDR2 SYGVNS. This CDR3 comprises 15 residues. The CDR3 DNA sequence: TGTGCCAGCAGTGATGTGACAGGCCCACAAGAGACCCAGTACTTC. It yields the protein CASSDVTGPQETQYF.

This chain connects TRBV29-1 to TRBJ2-3; 8 bases align to TRBD2. The CDR3 sequence is 14 residues long. V lost 2 bases to trimming and J lost 5 bases; unmatched junction nucleotides: 6. Germline-derived CDR1 and CDR2 are SQVTM and ANQGSEA. In DNA, the CDR3 is TGCAGCGTTGAAAAAGCGGGAGTTGGAGATACGCAGTATTTT. Protein sequence: CSVEKAGVGDTQYF.

The chain combines TRBV6-4 with TRBJ2-1, with 7 bases lining up with TRBD2. V trimming: 5 bases; J trimming: 9 bases; junction bases outside the gene matches: 7. Germline lookup yields CDR1 MRHNA and CDR2 SNTAGT. The CDR3 is 13 amino acids. The DNA for the CDR3 is TGTGCCAGCAGTCCCACTAGCGTCGGTGAGCAGTTCTTC. Residues: CASSPTSVGEQFF.

This clone has only a few counts. This rearrangement joins TRBV10-3 to TRBJ1-4; 7 positions match TRBD1. Germline V lookup: CDR1 ENHRY, CDR2 SYGVKD. The junction had 4 bases not matched to a gene; V was cut back by 10 bases and J by 5 bases. The CDR3 contains 12 residues. The CDR3 spells CATGQLNEKLFF. In DNA form, the CDR3 reads TGTGCCACGGGACAGCTAAATGAAAAACTGTTTTTT.

This rearrangement joins TRBV6-5 to TRBJ1-1, with 7 bases aligning to TRBD1. The J segment lost 0 bases and the V segment lost 4 bases, leaving 5 bases of the junction unmatched. The CDR3 covers 15 residues. Per germline, CDR1 MNHEY and CDR2 SVGAGI. CDR3 loop: CASSFTGAMNTEAFF. The CDR3 DNA follows: TGTGCCAGCAGTTTTACAGGGGCAATGAACACTGAAGCTTTCTTT.

The V gene is TRBV28, the J gene TRBJ2-2; the D is unclear. Trimming pared 1 base from V and 0 bases from J, leaving 18 bases between. Germline CDR1 and CDR2: MDHEN and SYDVKM. The CDR3 consists of 19 residues. This CDR3 is CASSLLARARKPNTGELFF. CDR3 nucleotide sequence: TGTGCCAGCAGTTTATTGGCTAGAGCCCGTAAACCGAACACCGGGGAGCTGTTTTTT.

The chain links TRBV28 to TRBJ1-1; 8 bases map to TRBD1. CDR1 is MDHEN and CDR2 is SYDVKM in the germline V gene. The ends lost 2 bases at V and 1 base at J; junction bases unmatched: 15. The CDR3 covers 19 residues. The CDR3 coding sequence is TGTGCCAGCAGTTTAGCTTTGTTTTACCGACAGGGGAGGAACACTGAAGCTTTCTTT. The encoded protein is CASSLALFYRQGRNTEAFF.

Judged by abundance, this clone is medium-sized. The chain couples TRBV6-5 to TRBJ1-1, with TRBD1 matching over 10 bases. This CDR3 has 14 residues. Looked up from germline, CDR1 is MNHEY and CDR2 is SVGAGI. V shed 8 bases, J shed 1 base, and the junction held 4 bases outside the gene matches. The CDR3 loop is CASGRDRGNTEAFF. CDR3 bases: TGTGCCAGCGGACGGGACAGGGGGAACACTGAAGCTTTCTTT.

This chain links TRBV28 with TRBJ2-1; 7 nucleotides line up with TRBD1. Trimming cost V 5 bases and J 7 bases; bases outside gene matches: 8. The CDR3 totals 14 residues. Per the germline V gene, CDR1 is MDHEN and CDR2 is SYDVKM. The CDR3 DNA reads TGTGCCAGCAGTACGACAGGGTTGAGGAATGAGCAGTTCTTC. Protein product: CASSTTGLRNEQFF. Variable domain in full (rest from reference TRBV28 and TRBJ2-1): DVKVTQSSRYLVKRTGEKVFLECVQDMDHENMFWYRQDPGLGLRLIYFSYDVKMKEKGDIPEGYSVSREKKERFSLILESASTNQTSMYLCASSTTGLRNEQFFGPGTRLTVL.

This chain links TRBV6-1 with TRBJ2-3; 9 bases match TRBD2. The CDR3 extends over 16 amino acids. Germline CDR1 reads MNHNS; CDR2 reads SASEGT. With 0 bases clipped from V and 4 bases from J, the junction kept 5 bases outside the gene matches. CDR3 protein: CASSEAWRGGADTQYF. The CDR3 DNA reads as TGTGCCAGCAGTGAAGCCTGGCGGGGGGGTGCAGATACGCAGTATTTT.

The rearrangement joins TRBV7-9 to TRBJ1-1; D call uncertain. Germline V gene data show CDR1 as SEHNR and CDR2 as FQNEAQ (reference sequence). V lost 3 bases to trimming and J lost 1 base, with 6 bases between them. CDR3 length equals 13 residues. For the CDR3, the DNA is TGTGCCAGCAGCTTTGTCAAGAACACTGAAGCTTTCTTT. Translation: CASSFVKNTEAFF.